What follows describes a single T cell receptor beta chain. The length of the CDR3 is 14 residues. Trimming stripped 3 bases from V and 3 bases from J, with 12 bases between. CDR1 and CDR2 (germline): GTSNPN, SVGIG (reference sequence). Clones were sequenced by immunoSEQ multiplex PCR, and TCRdb holds only the in-frame ones, with some missing. This repertoire shows under 150,000 clones, roughly three quarters found once; its top ten account for 3.5% to 4.5%. These data are taken from a study of blood T cell repertoires in COVID-19. The TCR comes from an elderly woman with acute or convalescent COVID-19. V usage is TRBV30 and J usage is TRBJ1-5, with D maybe TRBD1 (5 bases). The specimen sequenced was peripheral blood. The CDR3 is CAWSPGDPNQPQHF. For the CDR3, the DNA is TGTGCCTGGAGCCCGGGGGATCCCAATCAGCCCCAGCATTTT.